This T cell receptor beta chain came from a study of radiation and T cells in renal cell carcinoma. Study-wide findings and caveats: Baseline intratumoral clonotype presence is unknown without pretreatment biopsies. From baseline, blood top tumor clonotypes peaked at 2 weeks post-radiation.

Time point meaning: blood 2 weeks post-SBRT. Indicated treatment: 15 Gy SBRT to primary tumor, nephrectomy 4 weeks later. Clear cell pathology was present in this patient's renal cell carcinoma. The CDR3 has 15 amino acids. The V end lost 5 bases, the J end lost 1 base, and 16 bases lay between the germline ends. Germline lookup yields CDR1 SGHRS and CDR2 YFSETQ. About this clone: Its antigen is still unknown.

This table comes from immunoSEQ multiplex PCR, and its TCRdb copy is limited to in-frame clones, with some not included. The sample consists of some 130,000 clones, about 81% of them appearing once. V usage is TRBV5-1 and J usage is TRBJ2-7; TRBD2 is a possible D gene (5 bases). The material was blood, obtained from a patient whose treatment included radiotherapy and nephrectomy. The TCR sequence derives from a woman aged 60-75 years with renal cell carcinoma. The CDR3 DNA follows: TGCGCCAGCAGGGACGGACTTCAATCTTCCTACGAGCAGTACTTC. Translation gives CASRDGLQSSYEQYF.